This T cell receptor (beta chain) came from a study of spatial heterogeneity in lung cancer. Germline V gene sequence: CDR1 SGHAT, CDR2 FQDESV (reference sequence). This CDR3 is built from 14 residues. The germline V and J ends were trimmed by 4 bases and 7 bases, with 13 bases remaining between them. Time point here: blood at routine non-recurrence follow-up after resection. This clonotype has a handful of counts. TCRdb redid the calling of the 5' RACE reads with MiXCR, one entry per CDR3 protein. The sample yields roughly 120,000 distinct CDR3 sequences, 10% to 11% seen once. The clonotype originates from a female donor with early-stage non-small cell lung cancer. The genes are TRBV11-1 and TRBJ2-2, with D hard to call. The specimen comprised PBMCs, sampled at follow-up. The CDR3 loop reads CASSWRLINGELFF. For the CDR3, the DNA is TGTGCCAGCAGCTGGCGATTGATAAACGGGGAGCTGTTTTTT.